This entry lists 9 T cell receptor beta chains sequenced from one sample in a study of blood T cell repertoires in COVID-19. The data were produced by immunoSEQ multiplex PCR, yet TCRdb's version contains in-frame clones alone and is incomplete. This table has about 400,000 clones, around nine tenths appearing once. The sample taken for sequencing was PBMCs or T cells enriched from blood (not recorded which). The receptor source for this set is a woman in her 30s who had recovered from COVID-19.

The chain is built from TRBV4-1 and TRBJ1-2; D unresolved. V shed 0 bases and J shed 8 bases, with 10 bases lying between them. CDR1 is MGHRA, CDR2 YSYEKL, per germline. The CDR3 totals 13 residues. CDR3: CASSQDLAAGYTF. The CDR3, as DNA: TGCGCCAGCAGCCAAGATTTGGCGGCGGGCTACACCTTC.

CDR3 in amino acids: CASVPAEGSYNEQFF. The DNA of the CDR3 is TGTGCCAGCGTTCCCGCGGAGGGGTCATACAATGAGCAGTTCTTC. This chain connects TRBV9 to TRBJ2-1; maybe TRBD2 (6 bases). Germline loops: CDR1 SGDLS, CDR2 YYNGEE. The CDR3 is made up of 15 amino acids. With 7 bases removed from V and 4 bases from J, the gap between germline ends came to 18 bases.

Of note for this clone: The same CDR3 can be traced to other DNA sequences in this sample. The chain has TRBV30 and TRBJ1-3; no firm D call. CDR1 is GTSNPN, CDR2 SVGIG, per germline (reference sequence). V was trimmed by 3 bases and J by 0 bases, leaving 6 bases between them. CDR3 length equals 13 residues. CDR3 region: CAWSLSSGNTIYF. The CDR3 nucleotides read TGTGCCTGGAGCCTAAGCTCTGGAAACACCATATATTTT.

The CDR3 nucleotides are TGTGCCAGCAGTTTGGCGGGACAGGGGTTGTATACGCAGTATTTT. Its protein is CASSLAGQGLYTQYF. The chain employs TRBV27 and TRBJ2-3, with TRBD1 matching 10 bases. Trimming removed 3 bases from V and 7 bases from J; junction bases left unmatched: 7. The CDR3 runs 15 residues. Germline CDR1 is MNHEY and CDR2 is SMNVEV (reference sequence).

The V and J genes are TRBV13 and TRBJ1-5, with D tentatively TRBD1 (5 bases). Trimming stripped 0 bases from V and 4 bases from J, with 7 bases between. The CDR3 totals 14 residues. Germline V CDR1 and CDR2: PRHDT, FYEKMQ (reference sequence). This chain's CDR3 is CASSLGQGNQPQHF. The DNA of the CDR3 is TGTGCCAGCAGCTTAGGCCAGGGAAATCAGCCCCAGCATTTT.

This sequence joins TRBV6-5 and TRBJ2-1; TRBD1 matches at 7 bases. Germline V lookup: CDR1 MNHEY, CDR2 SVGAGI. This CDR3 is 15 amino acids long. V was clipped by 6 bases and J by 6 bases; unmatched bases: 11. The chain's CDR3 is CASSADRVGVNEQFF. The CDR3 DNA reads TGTGCCAGCAGCGCAGACAGGGTGGGGGTCAATGAGCAGTTCTTC.

The J gene is TRBJ1-1, the V gene TRBV9, with TRBD1 as a possible D gene (6 bases). V shed 4 bases and J shed 2 bases, with 15 bases lying between them. The CDR3 runs 15 residues. The V gene's germline CDR1 is SGDLS and CDR2 YYNGEE. CDR3 DNA: TGTGCCAGCAGCCGGGGACACCTCTTAAACACTGAAGCTTTCTTT. Translating it yields CASSRGHLLNTEAFF. Supplemented by reference TRBV9 and TRBJ1-1, the full variable domain reads DSGVTQTPKHLITATGQRVTLRCSPRSGDLSVYWYQQSLDQGLQFLIQYYNGEERAKGNILERFSAQQFPDLHSELNLSSLELGDSALYFCASSRGHLLNTEAFFGQGTRLTVV.

This clone came up once. CDR3 in amino acids: CASSYGEGTSLFF. CDR3 bases: TGTGCCAGCAGTTACGGGGAGGGGACTTCGCTGTTTTTT. V is TRBV6-5 and J is TRBJ1-4; D is perhaps TRBD1 (5 bases). Trimming stripped 2 bases from V and 14 bases from J, with 15 bases between. The germline gives CDR1 MNHEY, CDR2 SVGAGI. CDR3 length equals 13 residues.

On this clone itself: The identical CDR3 is also encoded by other nucleotide sequences in the sample. The genes are TRBV30 and TRBJ1-1, with D unresolved. Between the trimmed V and J ends, which lost 0 bases and 5 bases, there was a span of 7 bases. CDR1 and CDR2 (germline): GTSNPN, SVGIG (reference sequence). The CDR3 runs 12 residues. The CDR3 region is CAWSVRGTEAFF. The DNA for the CDR3 is TGTGCCTGGAGTGTACGAGGAACTGAAGCTTTCTTT.